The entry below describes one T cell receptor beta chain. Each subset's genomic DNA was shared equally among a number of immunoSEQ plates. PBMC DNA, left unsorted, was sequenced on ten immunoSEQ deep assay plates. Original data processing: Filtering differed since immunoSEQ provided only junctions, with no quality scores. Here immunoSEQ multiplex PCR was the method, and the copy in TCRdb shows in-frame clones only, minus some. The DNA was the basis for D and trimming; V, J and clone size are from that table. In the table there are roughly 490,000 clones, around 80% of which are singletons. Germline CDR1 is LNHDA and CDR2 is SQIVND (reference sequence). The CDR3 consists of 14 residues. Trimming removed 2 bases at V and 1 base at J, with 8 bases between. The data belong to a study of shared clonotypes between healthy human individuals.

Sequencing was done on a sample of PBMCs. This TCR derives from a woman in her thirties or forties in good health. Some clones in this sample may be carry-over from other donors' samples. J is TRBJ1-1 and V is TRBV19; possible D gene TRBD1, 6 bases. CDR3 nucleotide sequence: TGTGCCAGTAGTATAAACAGGGAGAACACTGAAGCTTTCTTT. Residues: CASSINRENTEAFF.